This passage covers 5 T cell receptor beta chains from one sample sequenced in a study of T cells in localized non-small cell lung cancer (dated by TCRdb to 2018 to 2021). Library preparation used the immunoSEQ multiplex PCR assay. TCRdb's version of the immuneACCESS table is confined to in-frame rearrangements and falls short of the full clone set. An unresolved V gene accounts for under half of the shortfall where checked; the remainder is of unknown origin. This sample has roughly 2,000 clones in its table, and roughly a quarter of those were observed once. The ten largest clones represent around 20% of the sample. Here the sequenced sample was normal lung tissue next to the tumor, taken before any cancer treatment. Receptors originate from a male donor older than 55 with stage II lung adenocarcinoma.

The sample holds a few counts of this clone. The gene calls are TRBV19 and TRBJ2-3, with D hard to call. CDR1 LNHDA and CDR2 SQIVND come from the germline V gene (reference sequence). Trimming removed 5 bases from V and 3 bases from J, with 6 bases in between. This CDR3 comprises 12 residues. The CDR3: CASSYGTDTQYF. The CDR3 DNA sequence: TGTGCCAGTAGTTACGGGACAGATACGCAGTATTTT.

Judged by abundance, this clone is large (0.1 to 1%). V usage is TRBV9 and J usage is TRBJ1-2, with D uncertain. CDR1 is SGDLS and CDR2 is YYNGEE in the germline V gene. This CDR3 contains 17 residues. Trimming left V 0 bases short and J 0 bases short, with 15 bases between. CDR3 DNA sequence: TGTGCCAGCAGCGTAGGGGTGGCGAGGGCCTCTAACTATGGCTACACCTTC. Amino acid sequence: CASSVGVARASNYGYTF.

The chain employs TRBV18 and TRBJ1-1; D is undetermined. Trimming left V 2 bases short and J 1 base short, with 5 bases between. Germline assignment: CDR1 KGHSH and CDR2 LQKENI. The CDR3 runs 13 residues. The CDR3, as DNA: TGTGCCAGCTCACCATCCCAGAACACTGAAGCTTTCTTT. It specifies CASSPSQNTEAFF.

The chain uses TRBV5-1 and TRBJ2-1, with D perhaps matching TRBD1 or TRBD2 (5 bases each). The germline V and J ends were trimmed by 0 bases and 6 bases, with 16 bases remaining between them. The CDR3 loop spans 16 amino acids. Germline loops: CDR1 SGHRS, CDR2 YFSETQ. This CDR3 reads CASSLGGRYPLNEQFF. CDR3 DNA: TGCGCCAGCAGCTTGGGGGGACGGTATCCCCTCAATGAGCAGTTCTTC.

This clone is large. The chain is built from TRBV28 and TRBJ1-1; D is possibly TRBD1 (6 bases). This CDR3 comprises 14 residues. In germline, CDR1 is MDHEN, CDR2 SYDVKM. V was cut by 5 bases and J by 3 bases, with 13 bases left in between. Here the CDR3 reads CASSPHREYTEAFF. The CDR3 DNA follows: TGTGCCAGCAGTCCTCACAGGGAGTACACTGAAGCTTTCTTT.